The clone carrying this T cell receptor (beta chain) was counted a few times. The target antigen is unknown. The CDR3 sequence is 13 residues long. Germline V lookup: CDR1 SQVTM, CDR2 ANQGSEA. J gave up 6 bases and V 7 bases, and 10 bases lay outside the gene matches. This record comes from a study of response to subunit inactivated influenza vaccine. Overall study results and limits: That few new T cells are recruited by each seasonal influenza vaccination was the authors' suggestion.

MiXCR was run by TCRdb on the RT-PCR reads, yielding one entry per CDR3 protein. The data hold more than 700,000 distinct CDR3 sequences, with 21% observed a single time. The specimen was PBMCs from blood, collected 4 to 6 days after vaccination. The TCR sequence derives from a man aged 45-65 years who received an inactivated influenza vaccine. This chain links TRBV29-1 with TRBJ2-7, with TRBD2 matching over 9 bases. The CDR3 loop reads CSGISGSDSEQYF. The DNA for the CDR3 is TGCAGCGGTATTAGCGGGAGTGATTCCGAGCAGTACTTC.